This T cell receptor (beta chain) appears in the sequencing data of a study of regulatory T cells in long-lasting Graves disease. About the study: Over 5 years of antithyroid drugs plus positive TSH receptor antibodies defined persistent Graves' disease. Broader study findings: Persistent disease was associated with favored TRBV28 usage and with favored use of TRBJ1-2 and TRBJ2-5.

The CDR3 has 15 amino acids. Germline V CDR1 and CDR2: SGHAT, FQNNGV. As for this clonotype: No antigen is known for it.

Construction of TCR beta libraries relied on iRepertoire HTBI primers and on Arm-PCR targeting CDR3 regions. From the multiplex PCR reads, TCRdb called clonotypes with MiXCR, one entry per CDR3 protein. The sample records roughly 490,000 distinct CDR3 sequences, approximately 22% being singletons. Time point: persistent/refractory GD, antithyroid drugs over 5 years with positive TRAb. PBMC RNA was the source of the TCR library. V and J are TRBV11-2 and TRBJ2-5; D may be TRBD1 (6 bases). The end of the DNA fits TRBJ2-1 better, so the J call may be wrong. The starting material was peripheral blood mononuclear cells (PBMCs), obtained when the disease was refractory, from a patient treated with antithyroid drugs. The source is a female donor with Graves disease. CDR3 in amino acids: CASSLRGRGDNEQFF. CDR3 nucleotide sequence: TGTGCCAGCAGCTTAAGGGGCAGGGGAGACAATGAGCAGTTCTTC.